The 8 T cell receptor beta chains reported below all come from one sample, sequenced in a study of CD8+ T cells in alopecia areata. RNA was isolated and reverse transcribed to cDNA, the sequencing template. TCRdb's table, derived via immunoSEQ multiplex PCR, lists solely in-frame clones and lacks some. The record shows 200,000 to 300,000 clones for this sample, with no singletons present. It was with CD4, CD8alpha, NKG2D, NKG2ACE and other markers that pooled cutaneous lymph node cells were sorted. Sample: CD4+ T cells sorted from a lymph node. All receptors come from a C3H/HeJ mouse with alopecia areata. The strain's MHC haplotype is H2-k.

On this clone itself: The genes are named according to mouse. The CDR3 goes on 4 residues after the read ends, and that part is filled in from the germline J gene. At the DNA level, this CDR3 is encoded by other sequences in the same sample as well. V gene TRBV1 combines with J gene TRBJ2-3, with 7 bases identical to TRBD2. V was clipped by 4 bases and J by 3 bases; unmatched bases: 7. The CDR3 runs to 15 residues. Germline V lookup: CDR1 NSQYPW, CDR2 LRSPGD (reference sequence). CDR3: CTCSGTGGGAETLYF. CDR3 DNA, as far as it was read: TGCACCTGCAGTGGGACTGGTGGGGGAGCAGAA.

This clone has just a few counts. Mouse gene names and germline throughout. The read halts 4 residues ahead of the CDR3 end, with the missing end drawn from the germline J gene. The V and J genes are TRBV13-1 and TRBJ2-7; perhaps TRBD1 as D (5 bases). V was pared by 0 bases and J by 2 bases, with 6 bases between. CDR1 NSHNY and CDR2 SYGAGN come from the germline V gene. CDR3 size: 13 residues. The CDR3 loop is CASSDAQAYEQYF. The DNA read from the CDR3 is TGTGCCAGCAGTGATGCACAGGCCTAT.

In this sample, this clone turned up a few times. Each gene name is a mouse one. Coverage ceases 4 residues before the CDR3 finishes, and the germline J gene fills in the end. This sequence joins TRBV1 and TRBJ1-2, with D tentatively TRBD1 (5 bases). This CDR3 comprises 13 residues. The germline CDR1 and CDR2 sequences are NSQYPW and LRSPGD (reference sequence). The part of the CDR3 DNA that was read is TGCACCTGCAGTGCAGACGGCCAGGGC. Translation: CTCSADGQG. In full, the CDR3 reads CTCSADGQGDYTF.

Concerning this clone: Gene names are the mouse ones. The CDR3 end lies 4 residues beyond the end of the read and is filled in from the germline J gene. V gene TRBV19 combines with J gene TRBJ2-7, with D unresolved. V was shortened by 6 bases and J by 3 bases, with 10 bases between the two germline ends. Per germline, CDR1 FNHDT and CDR2 SITEND (reference sequence). CDR3 length equals 12 residues. The covered CDR3 bases are TGTGCCAGCACCCCCAACAACTAT. As protein: CASTPNNY. The full CDR3 protein reads CASTPNNYEQYF.

There are a few counts of this clone. All gene names here are mouse names. The read halts 4 residues ahead of the CDR3 end, with the missing end drawn from the germline J gene. This chain links TRBV19 with TRBJ1-1; tentatively, D is TRBD1 (5 bases). CDR3 length: 13 residues. Germline CDR1 reads FNHDT; CDR2 reads SITEND (reference sequence). Trimming shortened V by 4 bases and J by 4 bases, and 11 bases separated the two germline ends. The sequenced part of the CDR3 DNA is TGTGCCAGCAGTCCTCGGGGGGTCACA. Translating it yields CASSPRGVT. The entire CDR3 protein reads CASSPRGVTEVFF.

This clone occurred a few times. Genes here carry mouse names. The missing CDR3 end, 3 residues past where the read stops, is filled in from the germline J gene. The chain combines TRBV13-1 with TRBJ1-6, with 7 bases fitting TRBD1. TRBJ1-6 is treated as an ORF (open reading frame) with a function not yet certain. The V and J ends lost 2 bases and 4 bases, in that order; junction bases with no gene match: 6. This CDR3 contains 16 residues. The germline gives CDR1 NSHNY, CDR2 SYGAGN. The sequenced CDR3 bases are TGTGCCAGCAGTGAAAGGTGGGACAGTTATAATTCGCCC. Encoded protein: CASSERWDSYNSP. The complete CDR3 protein is CASSERWDSYNSPLYF.

Turning to this clone: Germline and genes here are mouse. The read terminates 4 residues ahead of where the CDR3 ends, so the germline J gene completes it. The chain has TRBV5 and TRBJ2-5; TRBD2 matches 9 bases. Germline V gives CDR1 LGHNA, CDR2 YNLKQL (reference sequence). V was clipped by 0 bases and J by 3 bases; unmatched bases: 4. This CDR3 is built from 16 residues. This CDR3 is CASSQERDWGQDTQYF. The CDR3 DNA, read in part, is TGTGCCAGCAGCCAAGAACGAGACTGGGGGCAAGAC.

This clone was recorded a few times. Germline and genes here are mouse. The read stops 4 residues short of the end of the CDR3; the missing end is completed from the germline J gene. Other nucleotide sequences in the sample specify the same CDR3. The chain links TRBV5 to TRBJ2-5, with a possible D match to TRBD2 (6 bases). V lost 1 base to trimming and J lost 3 bases, with 8 bases between them. CDR3 length: 14 residues. Germline V lookup: CDR1 LGHNA, CDR2 YNLKQL (reference sequence). CDR3 bases read: TGTGCCAGCAGCCAAGTTGGGGGTCAAGAC. It specifies CASSQVGGQD. The CDR3 in its entirety is CASSQVGGQDTQYF.